This TCR beta chain was found in a study of blood T cell repertoires in COVID-19. Study as a whole: Acute and convalescent COVID-19 samples came from the United States, Italy and Spain. From T cells, B-cell-depleted T cells, or PBMCs came the material, which was cDNA or gDNA.

Unmatched junction bases numbered 7, after V lost 5 bases and J lost 7 bases. Germline loops: CDR1 KGHDR, CDR2 SFDVKD. The CDR3 has 16 residues. In the study's own analysis: Amplification of reference gene primers provided the estimated nucleated cell counts. Sequenced by immunoSEQ multiplex PCR; TCRdb stores in-frame clones only, minus some. The V and J calls and clone size were taken over from that table, and D and trimming were inferred from the DNA. The sample yields about 110,000 clones, 70% to 90% seen once. The source material was peripheral blood. This sequence was found in a man between 35 and 55 years old with acute or convalescent COVID-19. The rearrangement links TRBV24-1 to TRBJ2-3; 14 nucleotides line up with TRBD2. This CDR3 reads CATSVAGTSGGYTQYF. Here the CDR3 DNA reads TGTGCCACCAGTGTGGCCGGGACTAGCGGGGGCTATACGCAGTATTTT.